This TCR beta chain derives from a study of T cell changes during pregnancy in multiple sclerosis. The repertoire was sequenced with immunoSEQ multiplex PCR; TCRdb's copy has only in-frame clones and lacks some. The sample contains roughly 110,000 clones, around 90% of which appear only once. CDR1 is ENHRY, CDR2 SYGVKD, per germline. Trimming pared 3 bases from V and 4 bases from J, leaving 4 bases between. The CDR3 spans 11 residues. This specimen consisted of peripheral blood, obtained before pregnancy. The V gene is TRBV10-3, the J gene TRBJ2-7; the D is unclear. The TCR was taken from a female donor with multiple sclerosis, enrolled in a pregnancy study. The CDR3 reads CAISDQYEQYF. CDR3 coding DNA: TGTGCCATCAGTGATCAGTACGAGCAGTACTTC.